This T cell receptor (beta chain) was profiled in a study of beta chain features in type 1 diabetes (dated by TCRdb to between 2017 and 2018). Describing the broader study: Patients and healthy donors did not differ in mean age, gender distribution, total cell number or subset yield. Regulatory and stem cell-like memory subsets were obtained from only 8 patients and about 8 healthy donors, while naive and central memory subsets were obtained from all 28 donors. A total of about 99,000,000 sorted cells were examined across all samples, and RNA yield correlated strongly with the number of cells per subset. The study compared the TCRB repertoires of sorted circulating CD4+ T cell subsets in recently diagnosed type 1 diabetes patients with those in matched healthy donors.

Points the paper makes about the study in general: Shorter templates might be favored by PCR, yet because patient and control samples were amplified and corrected together, any such skew would affect both groups equally. In all four CD4+ subsets, TCRB CDR3 length was moderately but significantly shorter in type 1 diabetes patients. Fewer insertions and more nucleotide deletions at VDJ recombination sites were observed in patients with type 1 diabetes, implying thymic rearrangement abnormalities. The naive, central memory and regulatory TCRB repertoires appeared to resemble one another more closely among patients than among healthy donors. Only small numbers of individuals were included in the HLA sub-analyses, which left unresolved whether HLA type had any influence on TCRB rearrangement. Because cDNA was sequenced instead of genomic DNA, highly expressing activated cells could be over-represented, though the groups showed no difference in activation or CD3 levels.

The entire amount of isolated RNA was reverse transcribed using the High Capacity cDNA Reverse Transcription Kit, so the sequenced TCRB transcripts were expressed ones. Deep immunoSEQ sequencing was performed on naive, central memory and regulatory T cell samples, with an average of approximately 3.9 million total reads per sample. After sorted cells were lysed in RLT buffer, RNA was extracted with DNase-treated RNeasy Micro or Mini kits, with the choice depending on cell number. Each cell subset was processed on its own to prevent cross-contamination, while patient and healthy donor samples were processed together. TCRB sequences were amplified from cDNA with the immunoSEQ multiplex PCR, producing 87-bp fragments spanning the CDR3 region. Sequencing of the amplicons was done on the Illumina HiSeq platform. Processing in the source paper ran as follows. Synthetic template baselines were used to correct PCR bias computationally, reads within Hamming distance 2 were collapsed, and singletons that could not be merged were discarded. Reads were aligned against IMGT so that V, D and J genes, CDR3 length and insertions or deletions at six rearrangement sites could be assigned. Within each subset, clonotype counts were normalized to the number of sorted cells before true diversity and Gini coefficients were calculated with the tcR R package. The overlap coefficient, calculated on TCRB nucleotide sequences, was used to measure repertoire sharing. As a proxy for the pre-selection repertoire, out-of-frame TCRB sequences from naive cells were analyzed. TCRdb mirrors the immuneACCESS table, restricted to in-frame sequences. Some clones are absent from its copies; in checked studies, under half trace to an unresolved V gene, and the reason for the others is unknown. V and J calls and clone size are given by that table; D and trimming were obtained from the DNA. In all, the sample holds around 340,000 clones, and 20% of those were seen once. The biggest ten clones account for approximately 0.043% of the sample.

About this clone: Its antigen is unknown. Nothing much larger sits one base from this clone, and base qualities are not available.

Each donor gave one peripheral blood draw, averaging about 100 mL, which was collected into heparinised tubes. Using a panel that included CD45RO, CCR7, CD25, CD127, CD95 and CD27, naive, central memory, regulatory and stem cell-like memory CD4+ T cells were sorted on a BD FACSAria II. All sorted populations exceeded 95% purity. PBMCs were isolated right away by Lymphoprep density gradient centrifugation and were stained directly, without culture. To minimize batch effects, samples were stained and sorted in pairs, one healthy donor with one patient per experiment. This receptor was identified in a young woman in good health. The specimen sequenced was naive CD4+ T cells from blood. Read against the paper, the sample's cell subset or site label means: true naive CD4+ T cells.

This receptor has the CDR3 CASSELNEKLFF. The DNA sequence follows: TGTGCCAGCAGTGAACTTAATGAAAAACTGTTTTTT. The sequence is built from TRBV2 and TRBJ1-4; the D gene lacks a confident call. The V end loses 2 bases and the J end loses 4 bases, and a stretch of 2 bases separates them. According to the germline V gene, CDR1 reads SNHLY and CDR2 reads FYNNEI. Measured from the cysteine to the phenylalanine, the CDR3 is 12 residues long. Only the CDR3 part of the read is kept: 36 bases, read in frame from the first base.